This T cell receptor beta chain was recorded in a study of T cells in Graves' hyperthyroidism and ophthalmopathy. The overall study: Peripheral blood was collected at initial diagnosis, before any treatment. Overall study findings and caveats: Blood also contained most expanded thyroid clonotypes above 0.001.

It was RNA transcripts that yielded the amplified TCR beta CDR3 regions. The HTBI set primed first-round TCR CDR3 RT-PCR. MiXCR was run by TCRdb on the multiplex PCR reads, yielding one entry per CDR3 protein. The sample yields fewer than 350,000 distinct CDR3 sequences, roughly an eighth seen once. This clonotype turned up a few times. Its matching antigen is unknown. Germline V CDR1 and CDR2: SQVTM, ANQGSEA. V gave up 6 bases and J gave up 4 bases, with 18 bases separating them. The length of the CDR3 is 14 residues. The chain couples TRBV29-1 to TRBJ1-2, with a tentative D call TRBD1 (5 bases). This sequence was found in a middle-aged woman with Graves' hyperthyroidism. Sequenced input: blood. Written as DNA, the CDR3 is TGCAGCGTCGCCTTAACCCGGGACGGCTATGGCTACACCTTC. Translation: CSVALTRDGYGYTF.